Listed here is a single T cell receptor (beta chain). The antigen is not known. Germline CDR1 is SNHLY and CDR2 is FYNNEI. The CDR3 is 16 amino acids. V gave up 3 bases and J gave up 0 bases, with 14 bases separating them. These data come from a study of CD8+ T cells in alopecia areata. RNA was extracted and reverse transcribed into cDNA as the sequencing template. TCRdb's table, derived via immunoSEQ multiplex PCR, lists solely in-frame clones and lacks some. The sample consists of about 270,000 clones, 45% to 70% of them appearing once. Study results and limitations: TCR sharing across patients was less clear than in mice, possibly HLA-related.

Treatment of the sample: oral pan-JAK inhibitor, 5-10 mg twice daily. The chain carries TRBV2 and TRBJ1-2; D is perhaps TRBD1 (6 bases). This material consisted of CD4+ T cells sorted from blood, taken around week 54, from a patient treated with tofacitinib. This clonotype was sampled from a human donor with alopecia areata. CDR3 sequence reads: CASSDARGSTNYGYTF. Written as DNA, the CDR3 is TGTGCCAGCAGTGATGCCAGGGGTAGTACTAACTATGGCTACACCTTC.